This paragraph reports one TCR beta chain. As yet, its antigen is unknown. This record comes from a study of T cell repertoires in cytomegalovirus infection. For the study at large: TCR beta signatures that were public indicated CMV infection and matching HLA type.

Germline assignment: CDR1 MNHNS and CDR2 SASEGT. The length of the CDR3 is 15 residues. V lost 1 base and J lost 1, with 10 bases in between. In TCRdb, the reads were re-called with MiXCR into one record per CDR3 protein. This table holds fewer than 650,000 distinct CDR3 sequences, around 40% found once. The TCR was taken from a human donor in good health (CMV status not recorded). Some clones in this sample may be carry-over from other donors' samples. This chain links TRBV6-1 with TRBJ2-5; TRBD1 is a possible D gene (5 bases). The sequences come from cultured PBMCs, collected from culture after CMV antigen stimulation. The CDR3 nucleotides are TGTGCCAGCAGTGAAGATCCAGGGCCCCAAGAGACCCAGTACTTC. This encodes CASSEDPGPQETQYF.